This T cell receptor beta chain was captured in a study of T-cell memory formation after mild COVID-19. Study details: The TCR clusters were mostly specific to one donor.

This CDR3 is built from 14 residues. Germline assignment: CDR1 SGHTA and CDR2 FQGNSA. The ends lost 1 base at V and 5 bases at J; junction bases unmatched: 4. This clonotype has more than one count but fewer than ten. TCRdb re-derived calls from the 5' RACE reads in MiXCR, one entry per CDR3 protein. The sample lists 250,000 to 350,000 distinct CDR3 sequences, just under 20% seen once, with roughly 20% in the top ten. This clonotype was obtained from a man younger than 30 who had mild COVID-19 (a few samples of this study predate the infection). Cell type and time point are not known. V and J are TRBV7-2 and TRBJ2-5; 7 positions match TRBD2. Specimen: PBMCs or a T cell subset sorted from them (not recorded which). The CDR3 sequence is CASSLVYGGETQYF. In DNA form, the CDR3 reads TGTGCCAGCAGCTTAGTATACGGGGGGGAGACCCAGTACTTC.